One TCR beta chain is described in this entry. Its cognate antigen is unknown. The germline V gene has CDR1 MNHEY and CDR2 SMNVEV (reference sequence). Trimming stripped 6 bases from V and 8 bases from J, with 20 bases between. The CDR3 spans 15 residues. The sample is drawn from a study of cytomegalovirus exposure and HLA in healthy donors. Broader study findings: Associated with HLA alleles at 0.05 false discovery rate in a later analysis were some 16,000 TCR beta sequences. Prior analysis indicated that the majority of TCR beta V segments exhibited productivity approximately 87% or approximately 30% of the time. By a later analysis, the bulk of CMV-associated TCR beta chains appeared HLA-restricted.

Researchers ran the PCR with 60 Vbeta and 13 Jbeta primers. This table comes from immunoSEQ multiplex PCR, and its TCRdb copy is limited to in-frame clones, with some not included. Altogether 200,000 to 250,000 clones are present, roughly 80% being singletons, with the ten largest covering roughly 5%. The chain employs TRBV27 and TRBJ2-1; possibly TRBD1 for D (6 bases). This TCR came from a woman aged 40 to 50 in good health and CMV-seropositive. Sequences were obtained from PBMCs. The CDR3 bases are TGTGCCAGCAGCTCCCCCTACAGGGAAAAGGATGAGCAGTTCTTC. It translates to CASSSPYREKDEQFF.